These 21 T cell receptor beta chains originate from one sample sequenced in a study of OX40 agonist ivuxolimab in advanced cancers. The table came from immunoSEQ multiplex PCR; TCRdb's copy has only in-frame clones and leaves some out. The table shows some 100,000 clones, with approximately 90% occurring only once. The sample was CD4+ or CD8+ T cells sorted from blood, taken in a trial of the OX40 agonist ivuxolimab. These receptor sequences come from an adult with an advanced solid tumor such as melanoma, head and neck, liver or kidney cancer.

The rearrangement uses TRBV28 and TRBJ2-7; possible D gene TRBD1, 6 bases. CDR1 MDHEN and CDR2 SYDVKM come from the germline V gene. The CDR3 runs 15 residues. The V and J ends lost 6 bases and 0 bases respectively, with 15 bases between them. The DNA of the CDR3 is TGTGCCAGCAGCCGGTCGACAGGATCCTCCTACGAGCAGTACTTC. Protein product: CASSRSTGSSYEQYF.

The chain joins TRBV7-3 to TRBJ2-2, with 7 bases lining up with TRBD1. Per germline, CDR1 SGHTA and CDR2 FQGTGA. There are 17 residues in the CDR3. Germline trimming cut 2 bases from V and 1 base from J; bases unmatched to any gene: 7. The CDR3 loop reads CASSLARDSQNTGELFF. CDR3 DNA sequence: TGTGCCAGCAGCTTAGCTAGGGACAGCCAGAACACCGGGGAGCTGTTTTTT. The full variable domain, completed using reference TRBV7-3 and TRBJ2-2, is GAGVSQTPSNKVTEKGKYVELRCDPISGHTALYWYRQSLGQGPEFLIYFQGTGAADDSGLPNDRFFAVRPEGSVSTLKIQRTERGDSAVYLCASSLARDSQNTGELFFGEGSRLTVL.

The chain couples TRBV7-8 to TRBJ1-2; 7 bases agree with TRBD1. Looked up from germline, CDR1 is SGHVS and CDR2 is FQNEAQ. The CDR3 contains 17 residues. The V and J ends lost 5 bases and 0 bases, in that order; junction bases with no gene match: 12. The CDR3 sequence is CASSTRSGQLPNYGYTF. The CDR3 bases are TGTGCCAGCAGCACAAGATCGGGACAGCTTCCTAACTATGGCTACACCTTC.

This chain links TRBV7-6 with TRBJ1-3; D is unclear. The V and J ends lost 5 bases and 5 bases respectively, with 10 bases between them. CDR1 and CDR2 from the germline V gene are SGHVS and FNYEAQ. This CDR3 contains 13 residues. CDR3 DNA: TGTGCCAGCAGCCAACAGCGGCGAAACACCATATATTTT. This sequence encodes CASSQQRRNTIYF.

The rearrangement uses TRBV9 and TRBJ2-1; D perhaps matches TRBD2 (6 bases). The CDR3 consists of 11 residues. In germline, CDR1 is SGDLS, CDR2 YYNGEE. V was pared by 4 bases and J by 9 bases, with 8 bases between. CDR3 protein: CASSHSGEQFF. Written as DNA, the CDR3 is TGTGCCAGCAGCCATAGCGGTGAGCAGTTCTTC.

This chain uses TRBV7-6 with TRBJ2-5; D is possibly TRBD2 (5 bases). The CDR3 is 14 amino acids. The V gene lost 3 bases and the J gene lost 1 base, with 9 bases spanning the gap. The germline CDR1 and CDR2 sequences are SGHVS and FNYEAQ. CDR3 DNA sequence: TGTGCCAGCAGCTTCAGCGGTCGCCAAGAGACCCAGTACTTC. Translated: CASSFSGRQETQYF.

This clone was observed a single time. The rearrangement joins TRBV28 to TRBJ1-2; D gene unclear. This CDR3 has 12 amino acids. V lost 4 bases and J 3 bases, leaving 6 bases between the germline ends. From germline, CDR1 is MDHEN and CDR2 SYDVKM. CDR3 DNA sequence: TGTGCCAGCAGTTCTATAGACTATGGCTACACCTTC. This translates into CASSSIDYGYTF.

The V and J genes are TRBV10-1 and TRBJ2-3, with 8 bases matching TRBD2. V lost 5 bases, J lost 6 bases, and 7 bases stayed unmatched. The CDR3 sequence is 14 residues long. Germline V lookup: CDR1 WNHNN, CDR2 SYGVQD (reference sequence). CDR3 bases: TGCGCCAGCAGTTCAAGCGGGAGCTCGGATACGCAGTATTTT. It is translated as CASSSSGSSDTQYF.

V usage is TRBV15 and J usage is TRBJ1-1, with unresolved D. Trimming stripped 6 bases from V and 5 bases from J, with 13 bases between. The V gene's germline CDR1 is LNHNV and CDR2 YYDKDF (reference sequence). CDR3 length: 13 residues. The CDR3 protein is CATSGLFRTEAFF. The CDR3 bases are TGTGCCACCAGTGGCCTCTTTCGGACTGAAGCTTTCTTT.

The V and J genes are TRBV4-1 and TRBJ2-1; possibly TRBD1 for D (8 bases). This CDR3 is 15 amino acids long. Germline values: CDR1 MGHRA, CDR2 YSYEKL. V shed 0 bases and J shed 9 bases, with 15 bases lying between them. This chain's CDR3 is CASSQEWTGRGEQFF. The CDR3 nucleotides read TGCGCCAGCAGCCAAGAATGGACAGGGAGGGGTGAGCAGTTCTTC.

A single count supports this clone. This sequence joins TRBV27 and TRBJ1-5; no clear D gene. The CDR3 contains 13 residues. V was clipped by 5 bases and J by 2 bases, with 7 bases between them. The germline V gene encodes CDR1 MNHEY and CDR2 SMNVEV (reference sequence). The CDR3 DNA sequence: TGTGCCAGCAGTACCGGGGGCAATCAGCCCCAGCATTTT. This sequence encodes CASSTGGNQPQHF.

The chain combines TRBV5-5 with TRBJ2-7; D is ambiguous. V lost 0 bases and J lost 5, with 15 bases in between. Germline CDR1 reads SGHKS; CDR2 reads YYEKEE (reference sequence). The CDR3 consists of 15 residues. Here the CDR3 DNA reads TGTGCCAGCAGCTTGGCCTCTCAGACATTCCACGAGCAGTACTTC. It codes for CASSLASQTFHEQYF.

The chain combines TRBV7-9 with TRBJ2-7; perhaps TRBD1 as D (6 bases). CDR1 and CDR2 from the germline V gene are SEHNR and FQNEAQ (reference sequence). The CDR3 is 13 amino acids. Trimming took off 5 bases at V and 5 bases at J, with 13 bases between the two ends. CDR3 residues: CASSHRGFNEQYF. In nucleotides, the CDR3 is TGTGCCAGCAGCCATAGGGGGTTCAACGAGCAGTACTTC.

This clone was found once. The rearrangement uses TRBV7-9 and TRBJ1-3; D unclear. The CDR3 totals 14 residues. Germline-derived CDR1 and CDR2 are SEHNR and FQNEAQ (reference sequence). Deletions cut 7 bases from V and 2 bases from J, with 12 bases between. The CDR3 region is CASTLGGTGNTIYF. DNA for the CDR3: TGTGCCAGCACCCTCGGAGGAACTGGAAACACCATATATTTT.

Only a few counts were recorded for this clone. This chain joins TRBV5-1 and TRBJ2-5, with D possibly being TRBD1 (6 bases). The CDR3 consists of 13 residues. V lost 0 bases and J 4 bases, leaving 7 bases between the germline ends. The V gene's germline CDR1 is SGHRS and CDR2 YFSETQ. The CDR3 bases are TGCGCCAGCAGCTTGGGAGGGGGAGAGACCCAGTACTTC. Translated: CASSLGGGETQYF.

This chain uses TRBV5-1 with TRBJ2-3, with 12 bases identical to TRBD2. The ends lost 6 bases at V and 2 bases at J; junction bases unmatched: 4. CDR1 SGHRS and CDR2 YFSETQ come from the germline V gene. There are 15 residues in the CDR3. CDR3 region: CASMGLAGFTDTQYF. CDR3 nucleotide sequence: TGCGCCAGCATGGGACTAGCGGGTTTCACAGATACGCAGTATTTT.

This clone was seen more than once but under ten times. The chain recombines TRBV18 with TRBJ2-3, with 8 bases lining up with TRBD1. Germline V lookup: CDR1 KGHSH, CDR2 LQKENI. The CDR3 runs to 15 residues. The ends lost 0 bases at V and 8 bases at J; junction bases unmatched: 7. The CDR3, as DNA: TGTGCCAGCTCACCACCCGGGACAGGATCTGCTACGCAGTATTTT. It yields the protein CASSPPGTGSATQYF.

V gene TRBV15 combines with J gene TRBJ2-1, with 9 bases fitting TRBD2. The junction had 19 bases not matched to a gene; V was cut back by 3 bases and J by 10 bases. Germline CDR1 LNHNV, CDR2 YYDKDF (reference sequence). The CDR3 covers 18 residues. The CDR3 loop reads CATSSDREGGRALREQFF. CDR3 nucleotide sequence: TGTGCCACCAGCAGCGACCGGGAGGGCGGGAGGGCCTTAAGGGAGCAGTTCTTC.

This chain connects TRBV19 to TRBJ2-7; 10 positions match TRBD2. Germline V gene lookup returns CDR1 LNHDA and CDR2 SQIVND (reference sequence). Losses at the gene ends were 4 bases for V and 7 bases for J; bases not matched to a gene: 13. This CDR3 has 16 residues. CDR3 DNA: TGTGCCAGTAGTACCAGCAGCAGCGGGAGGGCGCGGGAGCAGTACTTC. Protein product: CASSTSSSGRAREQYF.

CDR3 sequence reads: CASTLRQGVYEQYF. DNA for the CDR3: TGTGCCAGCACCTTGAGGCAGGGGGTCTACGAGCAGTACTTC. The chain has TRBV27 and TRBJ2-7; 7 nucleotides line up with TRBD1. This CDR3 comprises 14 residues. V lost 7 bases to trimming and J lost 3 bases; unmatched junction nucleotides: 9. Germline loops: CDR1 MNHEY, CDR2 SMNVEV (reference sequence).

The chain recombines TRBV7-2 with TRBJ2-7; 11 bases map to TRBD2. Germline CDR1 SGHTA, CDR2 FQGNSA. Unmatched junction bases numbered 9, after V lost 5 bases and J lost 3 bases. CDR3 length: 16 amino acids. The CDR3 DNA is TGTGCCAGCAGCCCCCGTGGTAGCGGGAGGGTCTACGAGCAGTACTTC. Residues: CASSPRGSGRVYEQYF.